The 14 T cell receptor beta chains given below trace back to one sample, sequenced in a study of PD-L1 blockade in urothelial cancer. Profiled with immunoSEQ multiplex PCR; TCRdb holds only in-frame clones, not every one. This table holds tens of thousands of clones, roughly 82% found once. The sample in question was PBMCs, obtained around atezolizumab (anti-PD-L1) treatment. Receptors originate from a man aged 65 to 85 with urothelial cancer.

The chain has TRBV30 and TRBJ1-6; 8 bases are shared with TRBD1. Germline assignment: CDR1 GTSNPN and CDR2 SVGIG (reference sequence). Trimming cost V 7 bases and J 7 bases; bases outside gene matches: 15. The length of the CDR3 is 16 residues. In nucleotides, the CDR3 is TGTGCCTCCCAGTCGGGAGTGCGACAGGGGAATTCACCCCTCCACTTT. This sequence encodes CASQSGVRQGNSPLHF.

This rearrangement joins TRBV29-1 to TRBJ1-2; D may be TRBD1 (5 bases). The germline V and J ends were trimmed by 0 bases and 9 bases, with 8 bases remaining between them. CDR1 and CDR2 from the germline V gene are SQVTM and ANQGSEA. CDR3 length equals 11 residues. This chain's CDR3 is CSVEDPGSYTF. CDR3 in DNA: TGCAGCGTTGAAGATCCAGGGAGCTACACCTTC.

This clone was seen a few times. The CDR3 DNA sequence: TGTGCCAGCAGTTCCGGGAGAAACACTGAAGCTTTCTTT. Translating it yields CASSSGRNTEAFF. The J gene is TRBJ1-1, the V gene TRBV2, with D hard to call. Germline lookup yields CDR1 SNHLY and CDR2 FYNNEI. The CDR3 contains 13 residues. V was trimmed by 5 bases and J by 2 bases, leaving 9 bases between them.

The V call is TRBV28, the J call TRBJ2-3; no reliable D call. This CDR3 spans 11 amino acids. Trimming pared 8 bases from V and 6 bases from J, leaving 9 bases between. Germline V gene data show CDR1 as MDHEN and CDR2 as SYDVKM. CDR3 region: CASWAPDTQYF. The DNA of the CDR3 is TGTGCCAGCTGGGCGCCCGATACGCAGTATTTT. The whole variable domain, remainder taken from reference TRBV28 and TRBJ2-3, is DVKVTQSSRYLVKRTGEKVFLECVQDMDHENMFWYRQDPGLGLRLIYFSYDVKMKEKGDIPEGYSVSREKKERFSLILESASTNQTSMYLCASWAPDTQYFGPGTRLTVL.

CDR3 region: CASSTTGGDEKLFF. The DNA of the CDR3 is TGTGCCAGCAGCACGACAGGGGGTGATGAAAAACTGTTTTTT. The chain uses TRBV5-6 and TRBJ1-4; TRBD1 matches 9 bases. Trimming at V came to 4 bases and at J to 6 bases, leaving 4 bases not matched to a gene. Per the germline V gene, CDR1 is SGHDT and CDR2 is YYEEEE. The CDR3 contains 14 residues.

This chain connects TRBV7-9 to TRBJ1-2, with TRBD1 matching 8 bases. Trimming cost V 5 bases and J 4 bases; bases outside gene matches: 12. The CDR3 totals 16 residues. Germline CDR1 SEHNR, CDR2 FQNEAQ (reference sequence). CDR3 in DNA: TGTGCCAGCAGCCCTAGTACCCCGGGACAGGTCTATGGCTACACCTTC. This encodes CASSPSTPGQVYGYTF.

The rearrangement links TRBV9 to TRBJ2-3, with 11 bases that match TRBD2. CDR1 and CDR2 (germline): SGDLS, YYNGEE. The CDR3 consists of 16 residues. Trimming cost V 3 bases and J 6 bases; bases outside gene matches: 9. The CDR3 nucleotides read TGTGCCAGCAGCGGAATTAGCGGGGGGGCCGGTGATACGCAGTATTTT. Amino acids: CASSGISGGAGDTQYF.

The CDR3 nucleotides are TGTGCCAGCAGTGCCTCGTACTCCGGAGCTTTCTTT. It specifies CASSASYSGAFF. The V and J genes are TRBV2 and TRBJ1-1; D gene uncertain. The CDR3 contains 12 residues. The ends were cut back, 4 bases at V and 10 bases at J, with 13 bases in the middle. Germline V gene lookup returns CDR1 SNHLY and CDR2 FYNNEI.

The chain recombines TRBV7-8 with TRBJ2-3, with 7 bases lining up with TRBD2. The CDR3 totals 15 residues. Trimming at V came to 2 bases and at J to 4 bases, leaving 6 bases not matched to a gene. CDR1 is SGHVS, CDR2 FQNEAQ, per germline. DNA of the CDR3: TGTGCCAGCAGCTTAAAACGGGCGGGAGCAGATACGCAGTATTTT. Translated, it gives CASSLKRAGADTQYF.

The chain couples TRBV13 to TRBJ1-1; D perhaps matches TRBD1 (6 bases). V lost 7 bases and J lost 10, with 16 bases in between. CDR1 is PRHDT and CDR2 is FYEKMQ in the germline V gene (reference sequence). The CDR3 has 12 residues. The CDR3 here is CASKVWGQRAFF. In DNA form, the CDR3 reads TGTGCCAGCAAGGTTTGGGGGCAAAGAGCTTTCTTT.

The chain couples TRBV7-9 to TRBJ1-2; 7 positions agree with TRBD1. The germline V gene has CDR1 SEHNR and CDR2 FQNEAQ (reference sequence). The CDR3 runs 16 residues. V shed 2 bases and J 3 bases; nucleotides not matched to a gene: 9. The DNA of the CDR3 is TGTGCCAGCAGCTTACGGGACAGTAGGAGGGACTATGGCTACACCTTC. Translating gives CASSLRDSRRDYGYTF.

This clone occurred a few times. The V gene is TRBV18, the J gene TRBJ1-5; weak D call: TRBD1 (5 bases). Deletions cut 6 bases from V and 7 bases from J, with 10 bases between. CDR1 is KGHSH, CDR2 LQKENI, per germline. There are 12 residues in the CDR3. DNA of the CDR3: TGTGCCAGCTCGACGCAGGGCCAGCCCCAGCATTTT. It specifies CASSTQGQPQHF.

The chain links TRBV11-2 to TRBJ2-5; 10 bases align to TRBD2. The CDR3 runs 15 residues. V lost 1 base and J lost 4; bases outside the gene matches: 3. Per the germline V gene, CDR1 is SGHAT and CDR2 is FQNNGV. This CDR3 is CASSLGAGGPETQYF. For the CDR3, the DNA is TGTGCCAGCAGCTTAGGAGCGGGAGGGCCAGAGACCCAGTACTTC. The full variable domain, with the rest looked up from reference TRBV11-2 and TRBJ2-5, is EAGVAQSPRYKIIEKRQSVAFWCNPISGHATLYWYQQILGQGPKLLIQFQNNGVVDDSQLPKDRFSAERLKGVDSTLKIQPAKLEDSAVYLCASSLGAGGPETQYFGPGTRLLVL.

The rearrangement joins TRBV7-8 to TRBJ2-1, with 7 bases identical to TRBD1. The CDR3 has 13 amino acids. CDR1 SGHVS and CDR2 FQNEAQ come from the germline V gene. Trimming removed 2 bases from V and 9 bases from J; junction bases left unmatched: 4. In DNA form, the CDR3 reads TGTGCCAGCAGCTTAAAACAGGGGATTGAGCAGTTCTTC. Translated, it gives CASSLKQGIEQFF.